These 30 T cell receptor beta chains came from one sample sequenced in a study of OX40 agonist ivuxolimab in advanced cancers. Sequencing used immunoSEQ multiplex PCR; TCRdb keeps in-frame clones, though not all of them. The data contain approximately 96,000 clones, 90% of them seen just once; the ten biggest clones take up around 1.5%. The sequencing here drew on CD4+ or CD8+ T cells sorted from blood, taken in a trial of the OX40 agonist ivuxolimab. The receptors were sampled from an adult with an advanced solid tumor such as melanoma, head and neck, liver or kidney cancer.

The chain carries TRBV27 and TRBJ2-2; TRBD1 aligns across 9 bases. Germline values: CDR1 MNHEY, CDR2 SMNVEV (reference sequence). V dropped 6 bases and J dropped 6; count of bases not matched to a gene: 5. The CDR3 length is 14 residues. Written as DNA, the CDR3 is TGTGCCAGCAGCCGGGACAGGGCCGCCGGGGAGCTGTTTTTT. Translating it yields CASSRDRAAGELFF.

The chain joins TRBV18 to TRBJ1-2; D ambiguous. CDR1 and CDR2 (germline): KGHSH, LQKENI. This CDR3 comprises 16 residues. Trimming took off 2 bases at V and 8 bases at J, with 21 bases between the two ends. The CDR3 loop reads CASSPGSGPGQAGYTF. DNA for the CDR3: TGTGCCAGCTCACCAGGCAGCGGACCAGGCCAAGCGGGCTACACCTTC.

The chain is built from TRBV7-9 and TRBJ2-7; D is ambiguous. The CDR3 loop spans 11 amino acids. CDR1 SEHNR and CDR2 FQNEAQ come from the germline V gene (reference sequence). Trimming left V 8 bases short and J 5 bases short, with 10 bases between. The CDR3 loop reads CASGLWDEQYF. For the CDR3, the DNA is TGTGCCAGCGGCCTCTGGGACGAGCAGTACTTC. Variable domain in full (rest from reference TRBV7-9 and TRBJ2-7): DTGVSQNPRHKITKRGQNVTFRCDPISEHNRLYWYRQTLGQGPEFLTYFQNEAQLEKSRLLSDRFSAERPKGSFSTLEIQRTEQGDSAMYLCASGLWDEQYFGPGTRLTVT.

The chain links TRBV19 to TRBJ2-5; D might be TRBD1 (6 bases). The ends were cut back, 6 bases at V and 1 base at J, with 9 bases in the middle. CDR3 length: 13 amino acids. Germline lookup yields CDR1 LNHDA and CDR2 SQIVND (reference sequence). The CDR3 loop is CASRRDIQETQYF. For the CDR3, the DNA is TGTGCCAGTAGAAGGGACATCCAAGAGACCCAGTACTTC.

The chain joins TRBV4-2 to TRBJ2-3; TRBD2 might be the D (5 bases). Trimming pared 0 bases from V and 1 base from J, leaving 11 bases between. This CDR3 has 16 amino acids. Germline assignment: CDR1 LGHNA and CDR2 YNFKEQ. The CDR3, as DNA: TGTGCCAGCAGCCAAGATGGAGGCACGGGCACAGATACGCAGTATTTT. It yields the protein CASSQDGGTGTDTQYF.

The chain recombines TRBV5-5 with TRBJ2-7; 9 nucleotides agree with TRBD2. Looked up from germline, CDR1 is SGHKS and CDR2 is YYEKEE (reference sequence). The CDR3 runs to 18 residues. The V gene end was trimmed by 4 bases and the J gene end by 5 bases; junction bases not matched to a gene: 19. The CDR3 DNA sequence: TGTGCCAGCAGCCCCCCTCGCGGTAGCGGGAGAATACGAGACGAGCAGTACTTC. Translating it yields CASSPPRGSGRIRDEQYF.

The V and J genes are TRBV11-1 and TRBJ2-1; the D is unclear. Germline values: CDR1 SGHAT, CDR2 FQDESV (reference sequence). CDR3 size: 15 residues. V was clipped by 1 base and J by 8 bases, with 15 bases between them. The CDR3 loop is CASSLEAAWGYEQFF. CDR3 in DNA: TGTGCCAGCAGCTTAGAGGCAGCCTGGGGATATGAGCAGTTCTTC.

The genes are TRBV25-1 and TRBJ2-7; tentatively, D is TRBD1 (7 bases). Germline CDR1 and CDR2: MGHDK and SYGVNS. The CDR3 spans 15 residues. V was shortened by 8 bases and J by 4 bases, with 21 bases between the two germline ends. The DNA of the CDR3 is TGTGCCAGCGGGGCAGGGGGAGGTTATGGGTACGAGCAGTACTTC. It codes for CASGAGGGYGYEQYF.

CDR3 in DNA: TGTGCCAGCAGCGTAGGCGCGGGGACCTCCCTTCAGAACACTGAAGCTTTCTTT. Its protein is CASSVGAGTSLQNTEAFF. This rearrangement joins TRBV9 to TRBJ1-1; TRBD1 might be the D (5 bases). Trimming cost V 0 bases and J 1 base, with 19 bases left between them. In germline, CDR1 is SGDLS, CDR2 YYNGEE. This CDR3 contains 18 residues.

This clone was counted only a few times. The chain joins TRBV11-3 to TRBJ2-7; D might be TRBD1 (6 bases). This CDR3 comprises 15 residues. The V gene's germline CDR1 is SGHNT and CDR2 YENEEA. V lost 5 bases to trimming and J lost 6 bases, with 20 bases between them. The DNA of the CDR3 is TGTGCCAGCAGCCCGAGGGGCAGGGGCGATCGCGAGCAGTACTTC. It translates to CASSPRGRGDREQYF.

The DNA of the CDR3 is TGCAGCCTAGGGACTAGCGGGAGCCCCAGGGAGCAGTTCTTC. As protein: CSLGTSGSPREQFF. This chain connects TRBV29-1 to TRBJ2-1, with 14 bases lining up with TRBD2. Per germline, CDR1 SQVTM and CDR2 ANQGSEA. Losses at the gene ends were 8 bases for V and 10 bases for J; bases not matched to a gene: 10. The CDR3 is 14 amino acids.

The CDR3 nucleotides read TGTGCCAGTAATAAAAGCGGGAGGCCTTACAATGAGCAGTTCTTC. It codes for CASNKSGRPYNEQFF. The V call is TRBV19, the J call TRBJ2-1; 9 positions match TRBD2. The CDR3 sequence is 15 residues long. V was clipped by 7 bases and J by 4 bases; unmatched bases: 8. Germline CDR1 is LNHDA and CDR2 is SQIVND (reference sequence).

This chain joins TRBV29-1 and TRBJ2-3; 16 nucleotides agree with TRBD2. Trimming removed 2 bases from V and 5 bases from J; junction bases left unmatched: 4. The CDR3 consists of 16 residues. Germline V gene data show CDR1 as SQVTM and CDR2 as ANQGSEA. The CDR3 spells CSVESGLAGGLDTQYF. CDR3 DNA: TGCAGCGTTGAATCGGGACTAGCGGGAGGGTTAGATACGCAGTATTTT.

In this sample, this clone turned up once. The genes are TRBV4-2 and TRBJ2-5, with TRBD1 matching 10 bases. Unmatched junction bases numbered 5, after V lost 0 bases and J lost 4 bases. Germline CDR1 LGHNA, CDR2 YNFKEQ. This CDR3 is built from 16 residues. As DNA, the CDR3 is TGTGCCAGCAGCCAAGAGGGGACAGGGGATGGAGAGACCCAGTACTTC. This translates into CASSQEGTGDGETQYF.

Remarks on this clone: Germline and junction disagree at one end, which may indicate a read error. Other nucleotide sequences from this sample produce the same CDR3. The genes are TRBV19 and TRBJ1-2; TRBD1 is a possible D gene (5 bases). Germline CDR1 LNHDA, CDR2 SQIVND (reference sequence). The CDR3 has 13 amino acids. For the CDR3, the DNA is TGTGCCAGTAGTATAGACAGGGACTACGGCTACACCTTC. This translates into CASSIDRDYGYTF.

V usage is TRBV5-1 and J usage is TRBJ2-5; the D gene is possibly TRBD1 (5 bases). This CDR3 region has 14 residues. Germline V gene lookup returns CDR1 SGHRS and CDR2 YFSETQ. Trimming stripped 0 bases from V and 5 bases from J, with 11 bases between. CDR3 amino acids: CASSLERGGETQYF. The CDR3 DNA is TGCGCCAGCAGCTTGGAAAGGGGTGGGGAGACCCAGTACTTC.

The chain has TRBV7-8 and TRBJ2-7; tentatively, D is TRBD1 or TRBD2 (5 bases each). V lost 2 bases to trimming and J lost 5 bases, with 16 bases between them. Germline assignment: CDR1 SGHVS and CDR2 FQNEAQ. This CDR3 region has 15 residues. The CDR3: CASSLFWGSKNEQYF. CDR3 sequence (DNA): TGTGCCAGCAGCTTATTTTGGGGGAGTAAAAACGAGCAGTACTTC.

The V gene is TRBV19, the J gene TRBJ2-7; TRBD2 is a possible D gene (7 bases). Per germline, CDR1 LNHDA and CDR2 SQIVND (reference sequence). V lost 7 bases, J lost 2 bases, and 15 bases lay in between. This CDR3 has 14 amino acids. The CDR3 loop reads CASKSGGGPYEQYF. Written as DNA, the CDR3 is TGTGCCAGTAAGAGTGGCGGGGGCCCCTACGAGCAGTACTTC.

The chain has TRBV6-4 and TRBJ1-2; D is ambiguous. CDR3 length equals 13 residues. The germline V and J ends were trimmed by 6 bases and 7 bases, with 15 bases remaining between them. CDR1 is MRHNA, CDR2 SNTAGT, per germline. The CDR3 protein is CASRAGLETGYTF. In DNA form, the CDR3 reads TGTGCCAGCAGAGCCGGGCTAGAAACTGGCTACACCTTC.

The rearrangement joins TRBV27 to TRBJ2-3; 10 nucleotides line up with TRBD1. J was trimmed by 4 bases and V by 6 bases; bases with no gene match: 13. The germline CDR1 and CDR2 sequences are MNHEY and SMNVEV (reference sequence). The CDR3 runs to 17 residues. CDR3 residues: CASSLGQGQGLSDTQYF. The DNA for the CDR3 is TGTGCCAGCAGCTTGGGGCAGGGACAGGGGCTATCAGATACGCAGTATTTT.

This clone has just one count. The genes are TRBV5-1 and TRBJ2-5; D perhaps matches TRBD2 (6 bases). The CDR3 consists of 15 residues. V was shortened by 5 bases and J by 2 bases, with 16 bases between the two germline ends. Per germline, CDR1 SGHRS and CDR2 YFSETQ. The CDR3 DNA sequence: TGCGCCAGCAGGAACCGGTTGGGGGGACAAGAGACCCAGTACTTC. This encodes CASRNRLGGQETQYF.

The CDR3 region has the DNA TGCAGCGTTGATGGACTAGCGGGAGGGCCGTTGTTCGCAGATACGCAGTATTTT. Translated, it gives CSVDGLAGGPLFADTQYF. This sequence joins TRBV29-1 and TRBJ2-3; 15 bases match TRBD2. Germline values: CDR1 SQVTM, CDR2 ANQGSEA. J gave up 4 bases and V 3 bases, and 11 bases lay outside the gene matches. This CDR3 region has 18 residues.

The chain recombines TRBV2 with TRBJ2-7, with 8 bases aligning to TRBD1. The CDR3 extends over 14 amino acids. With V trimmed by 6 bases and J by 0 bases, 4 bases remained unmatched. Germline V CDR1 and CDR2: SNHLY, FYNNEI. The CDR3 nucleotides read TGTGCCAGCAGACGACAGGGGAGCTCCTACGAGCAGTACTTC. Amino acid sequence: CASRRQGSSYEQYF.

This clone was seen just once. The V and J genes are TRBV11-2 and TRBJ2-2; no clear D gene. Germline V gene data show CDR1 as SGHAT and CDR2 as FQNNGV. The CDR3 runs to 11 residues. The V gene lost 7 bases and the J gene lost 2 bases, with 2 bases spanning the gap. The CDR3, as DNA: TGTGCCAGCACCAACACCGGGGAGCTGTTTTTT. It encodes CASTNTGELFF.

A single count supports this clone. J is TRBJ2-7 and V is TRBV11-3; 7 positions match TRBD2. The CDR3 length is 19 residues. V trimming: 3 bases; J trimming: 0 bases; junction bases outside the gene matches: 17. Germline V gene sequence: CDR1 SGHNT, CDR2 YENEEA. The CDR3 sequence: CASSFAPKAREVHSYEQYF. As DNA, the CDR3 is TGTGCCAGCAGCTTCGCTCCCAAAGCCCGGGAGGTCCACTCCTACGAGCAGTACTTC.

This rearrangement joins TRBV11-2 to TRBJ2-5; D is ambiguous. The CDR3 extends over 17 amino acids. V shed 2 bases and J shed 7 bases, with 23 bases lying between them. CDR1 is SGHAT and CDR2 is FQNNGV in the germline V gene. The CDR3 DNA sequence: TGTGCCAGCAGCTTACGGGTCAGGCGCACGGACGGCGCGACCCAGTACTTC. Protein sequence: CASSLRVRRTDGATQYF.

The count of this clone is one. The chain is built from TRBV5-1 and TRBJ2-3; no firm D call. The CDR3 runs to 14 residues. V gave up 3 bases and J gave up 2 bases, with 10 bases separating them. The germline V gene encodes CDR1 SGHRS and CDR2 YFSETQ. The CDR3 region is CASSSPGATDTQYF. Here the CDR3 DNA reads TGCGCCAGCAGCTCCCCCGGAGCCACAGATACGCAGTATTTT.

The chain employs TRBV7-9 and TRBJ2-5, with D perhaps matching TRBD2 (6 bases). Germline CDR1 reads SEHNR; CDR2 reads FQNEAQ (reference sequence). This CDR3 comprises 13 residues. Trimming stripped 3 bases from V and 5 bases from J, with 10 bases between. The CDR3 DNA reads as TGTGCCAGCAGCTTCGGGGGATGGGAGACCCAGTACTTC. Translating it yields CASSFGGWETQYF.

The chain links TRBV6-9 to TRBJ2-7; D not resolved. The CDR3 extends over 15 amino acids. V lost 1 base to trimming and J lost 4 bases, with 14 bases between them. Germline V CDR1 and CDR2: MNHGY, SVAAGI. Written as DNA, the CDR3 is TGTGCCAGCAGTTATTTAGTGTTGGTACCTTACGAGCAGTACTTC. Translating gives CASSYLVLVPYEQYF.

This clone was observed a few times. The rearrangement links TRBV7-8 to TRBJ2-1, with TRBD2 as a possible D gene (5 bases). This CDR3 spans 15 amino acids. CDR1 is SGHVS and CDR2 is FQNEAQ in the germline V gene. V lost 1 base and J 7 bases, leaving 14 bases between the germline ends. The CDR3, as DNA: TGTGCCAGCAGCTTAGGGAGCGGAGGAAGTAATGAGCAGTTCTTC. Translation: CASSLGSGGSNEQFF.